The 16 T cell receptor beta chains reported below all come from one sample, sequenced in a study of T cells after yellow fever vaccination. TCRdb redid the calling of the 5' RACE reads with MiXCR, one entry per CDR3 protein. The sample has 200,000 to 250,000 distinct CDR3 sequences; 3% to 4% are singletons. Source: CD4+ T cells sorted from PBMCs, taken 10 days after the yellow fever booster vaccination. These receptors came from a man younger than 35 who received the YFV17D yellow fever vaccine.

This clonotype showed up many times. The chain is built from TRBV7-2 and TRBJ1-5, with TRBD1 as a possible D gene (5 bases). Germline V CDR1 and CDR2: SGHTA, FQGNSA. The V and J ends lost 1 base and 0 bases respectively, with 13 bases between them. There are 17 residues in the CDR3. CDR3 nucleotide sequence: TGTGCCAGCAGCTTAGGGGGGTCAGGTTATAGCAATCAGCCCCAGCATTTT. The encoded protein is CASSLGGSGYSNQPQHF.

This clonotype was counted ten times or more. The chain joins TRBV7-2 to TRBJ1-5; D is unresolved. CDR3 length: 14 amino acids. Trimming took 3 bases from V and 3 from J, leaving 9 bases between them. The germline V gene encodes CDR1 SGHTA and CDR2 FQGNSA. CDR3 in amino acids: CASSFATNNQPQHF. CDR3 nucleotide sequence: TGTGCCAGCAGCTTCGCCACTAACAATCAGCCCCAGCATTTT.

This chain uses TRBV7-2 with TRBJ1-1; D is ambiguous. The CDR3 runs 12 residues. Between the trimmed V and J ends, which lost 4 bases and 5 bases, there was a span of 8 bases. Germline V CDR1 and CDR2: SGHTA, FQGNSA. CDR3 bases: TGTGCCAGCAGCTATCCCAAAACTGAAGCTTTCTTT. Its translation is CASSYPKTEAFF.

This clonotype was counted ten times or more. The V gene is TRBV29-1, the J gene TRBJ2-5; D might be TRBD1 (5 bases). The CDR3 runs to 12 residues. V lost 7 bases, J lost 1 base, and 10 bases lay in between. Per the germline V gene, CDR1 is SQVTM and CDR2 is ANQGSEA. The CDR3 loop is CSGGQIQETQYF. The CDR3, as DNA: TGCAGCGGGGGCCAGATCCAAGAGACCCAGTACTTC.

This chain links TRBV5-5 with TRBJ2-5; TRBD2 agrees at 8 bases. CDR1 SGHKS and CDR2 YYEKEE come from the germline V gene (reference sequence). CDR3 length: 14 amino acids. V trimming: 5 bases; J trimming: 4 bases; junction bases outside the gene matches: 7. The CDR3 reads CASRFPGTRETQYF. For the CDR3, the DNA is TGTGCCAGCAGGTTCCCCGGGACTAGAGAGACCCAGTACTTC.

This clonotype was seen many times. In DNA, the CDR3 is TGCAGTGCCCTTAGCGGGGGGCTTCGGCTATACAATGAGCAGTTCTTC. Amino acids: CSALSGGLRLYNEQFF. The chain has TRBV20-1 and TRBJ2-1; 10 nucleotides line up with TRBD2. Germline V CDR1 and CDR2: DFQATT, SNEGSKA (reference sequence). V was clipped by 6 bases and J by 4 bases; unmatched bases: 12. This CDR3 is 16 amino acids long.

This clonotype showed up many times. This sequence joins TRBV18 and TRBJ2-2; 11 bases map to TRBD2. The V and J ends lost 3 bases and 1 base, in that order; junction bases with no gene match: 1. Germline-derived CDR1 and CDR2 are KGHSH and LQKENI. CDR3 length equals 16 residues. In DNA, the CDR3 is TGTGCCAGCTCACCTGGACTAGCGGGGAACACCGGGGAGCTGTTTTTT. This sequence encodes CASSPGLAGNTGELFF.

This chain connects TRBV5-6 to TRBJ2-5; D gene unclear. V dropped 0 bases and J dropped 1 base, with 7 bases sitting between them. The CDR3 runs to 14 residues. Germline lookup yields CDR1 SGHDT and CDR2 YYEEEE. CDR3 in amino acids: CASSLDGSQETQYF. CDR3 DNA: TGTGCCAGCAGCTTGGATGGCAGCCAAGAGACCCAGTACTTC.

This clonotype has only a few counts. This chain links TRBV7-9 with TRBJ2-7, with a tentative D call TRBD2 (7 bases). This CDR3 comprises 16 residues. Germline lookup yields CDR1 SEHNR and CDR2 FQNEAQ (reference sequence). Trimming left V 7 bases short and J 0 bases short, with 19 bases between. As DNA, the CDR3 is TGTGCCAGCATCCAGGTGGGGGGGGGCAACTCCTACGAGCAGTACTTC. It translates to CASIQVGGGNSYEQYF.

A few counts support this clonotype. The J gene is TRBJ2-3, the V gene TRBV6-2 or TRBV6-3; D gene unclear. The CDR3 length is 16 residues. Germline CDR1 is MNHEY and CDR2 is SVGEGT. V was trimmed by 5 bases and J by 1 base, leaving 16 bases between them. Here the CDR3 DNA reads TGTGCCAGCAGTGACGCAGACGCTAAGGGCACAGATACGCAGTATTTT. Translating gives CASSDADAKGTDTQYF.

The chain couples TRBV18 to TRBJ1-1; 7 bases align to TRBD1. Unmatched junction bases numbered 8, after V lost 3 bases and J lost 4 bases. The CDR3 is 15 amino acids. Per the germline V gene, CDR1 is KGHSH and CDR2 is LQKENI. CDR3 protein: CASSPQTGLVTEAFF. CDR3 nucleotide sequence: TGTGCCAGCTCACCTCAGACAGGGTTGGTCACTGAAGCTTTCTTT. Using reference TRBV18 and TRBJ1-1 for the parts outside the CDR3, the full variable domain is NAGVMQNPRHLVRRRGQEARLRCSPMKGHSHVYWYRQLPEEGLKFMVYLQKENIIDESGMPKERFSAEFPKEGPSILRIQQVVRGDSAAYFCASSPQTGLVTEAFFGQGTRLTVV.

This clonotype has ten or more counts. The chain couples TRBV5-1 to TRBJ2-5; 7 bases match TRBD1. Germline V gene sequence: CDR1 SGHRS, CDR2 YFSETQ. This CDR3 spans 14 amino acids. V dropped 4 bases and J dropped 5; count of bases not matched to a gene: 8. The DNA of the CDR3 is TGCGCCAGCAGCGGGCAGGGGGACGGGGAGACCCAGTACTTC. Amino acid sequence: CASSGQGDGETQYF.

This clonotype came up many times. The CDR3 protein is CASSPRPVTSTDTQYF. The CDR3 DNA is TGTGCCAGCAGCCCAAGGCCGGTTACTAGCACAGATACGCAGTATTTT. This rearrangement joins TRBV7-2 to TRBJ2-3; D is uncertain. Between the trimmed V and J ends, which lost 5 bases and 0 bases, there was a span of 15 bases. This CDR3 region has 16 residues. Germline V gene lookup returns CDR1 SGHTA and CDR2 FQGNSA.

CDR3 nucleotide sequence: TGTGCCAGCAGCTTAGAGCACCCAGAAGCTTTCTTT. Its translation: CASSLEHPEAFF. The chain employs TRBV11-2 and TRBJ1-1, with no clear D. Germline V lookup: CDR1 SGHAT, CDR2 FQNNGV. Trimming took 0 bases from V and 8 from J, leaving 7 bases between them. This CDR3 has 12 amino acids.

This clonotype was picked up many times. The CDR3: CSARENRGYTDTQYF. CDR3 bases: TGCAGTGCTAGAGAGAACCGGGGATACACAGATACGCAGTATTTT. The genes are TRBV20-1 and TRBJ2-3, with D possibly matching TRBD2 (5 bases). The CDR3 loop spans 15 amino acids. Trimming removed 0 bases at V and 2 bases at J, with 12 bases between. From germline, CDR1 is DFQATT and CDR2 SNEGSKA (reference sequence).

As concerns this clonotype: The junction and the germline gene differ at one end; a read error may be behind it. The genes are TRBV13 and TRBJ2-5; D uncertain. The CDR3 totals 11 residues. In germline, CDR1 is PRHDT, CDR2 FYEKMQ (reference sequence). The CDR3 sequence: CASGRQVTQYF. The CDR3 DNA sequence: TGTGCCAGCGGAAGACAAGTGACCCAGTACTTC.